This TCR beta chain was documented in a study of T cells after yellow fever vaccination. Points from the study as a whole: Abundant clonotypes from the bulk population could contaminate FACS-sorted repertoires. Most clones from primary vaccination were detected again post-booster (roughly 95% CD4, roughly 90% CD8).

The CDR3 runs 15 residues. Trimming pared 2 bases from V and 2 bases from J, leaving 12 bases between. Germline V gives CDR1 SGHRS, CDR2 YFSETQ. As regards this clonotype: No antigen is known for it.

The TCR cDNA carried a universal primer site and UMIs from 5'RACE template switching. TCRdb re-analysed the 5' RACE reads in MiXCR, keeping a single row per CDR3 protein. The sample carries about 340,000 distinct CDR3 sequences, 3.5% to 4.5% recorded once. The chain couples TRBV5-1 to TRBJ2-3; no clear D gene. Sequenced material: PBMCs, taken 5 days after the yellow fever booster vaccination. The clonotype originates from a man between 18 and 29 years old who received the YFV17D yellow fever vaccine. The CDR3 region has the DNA TGCGCCAGCAGCTTCGGTCTCATGTACACAGATACGCAGTATTTT. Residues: CASSFGLMYTDTQYF.